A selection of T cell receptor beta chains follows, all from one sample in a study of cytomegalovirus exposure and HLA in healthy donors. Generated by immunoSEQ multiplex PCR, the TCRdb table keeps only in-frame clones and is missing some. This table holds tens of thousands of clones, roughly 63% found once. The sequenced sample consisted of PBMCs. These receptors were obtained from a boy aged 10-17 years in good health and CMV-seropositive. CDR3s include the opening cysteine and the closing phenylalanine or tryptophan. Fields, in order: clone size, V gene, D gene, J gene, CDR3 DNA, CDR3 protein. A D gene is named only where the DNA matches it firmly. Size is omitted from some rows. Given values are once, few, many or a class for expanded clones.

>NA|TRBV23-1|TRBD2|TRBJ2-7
TGCGCCAGCAGTCAATCGCACGCGGGGGGCTCCTACGAGCAGTACTTC
CASSQSHAGGSYEQYF
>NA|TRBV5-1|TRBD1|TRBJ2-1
TGCGCCAGCAGCTTGGAACCTATTTACAGGGGCAATGAGCAGTTCTTC
CASSLEPIYRGNEQFF
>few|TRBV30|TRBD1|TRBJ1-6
TGTGCCTGGAATTCAGGGGGAAATTCACCCCTCCACTTT
CAWNSGGNSPLHF
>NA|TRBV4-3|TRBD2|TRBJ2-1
TGCGCCAGCAGCCCAAGAGCTAGCGGTTCCTACAATGAGCAGTTCTTC
CASSPRASGSYNEQFF
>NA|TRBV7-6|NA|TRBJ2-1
TGTGCCAGCAGCTTACAGGTGAACAATGAGCAGTTCTTC
CASSLQVNNEQFF
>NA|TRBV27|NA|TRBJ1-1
TGTGCCAGCAGTTTATCGACAACAGCTGAAGCTTTCTTT
CASSLSTTAEAFF
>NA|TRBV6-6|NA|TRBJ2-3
TGTGCCAGCAGTTATTCTTTACAGGGCCCAGATACGCAGTATTTT
CASSYSLQGPDTQYF
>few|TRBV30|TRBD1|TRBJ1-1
TGTGCCGGGACAGGGCCCACTGAAGCTTTCTTT
CAGTGPTEAFF
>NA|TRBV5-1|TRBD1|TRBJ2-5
TGCGCCAGCAGCTTCGTAGTCACAGGGGAAGAGACCCAGTACTTC
CASSFVVTGEETQYF
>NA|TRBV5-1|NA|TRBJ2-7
TGCGCCAGCAGCCACGGACAGACCTACGAGCAGTACTTC
CASSHGQTYEQYF
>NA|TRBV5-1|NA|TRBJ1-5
TGCGCCAGCAGCTTCGAGAGCAATCAGCCCCAGCATTTT
CASSFESNQPQHF
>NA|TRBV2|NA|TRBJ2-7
TGTGCCAGCAGTGAGGCAGGGGACCCCTACGGGAATCCGTACTTC
CASSEAGDPYGNPYF
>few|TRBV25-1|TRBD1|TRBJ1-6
TGTGCCAGCAGACGGACAGGGGATAATTCACCCCTCCACTTT
CASRRTGDNSPLHF
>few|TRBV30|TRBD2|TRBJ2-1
TGTGCCTGGAATTGGGCTAGCGGGGGCAATGAGCAGTTCTTC
CAWNWASGGNEQFF
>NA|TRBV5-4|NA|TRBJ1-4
TGTGCCAGCAGCTTGGCCTGTCGGGACATTAATGAAAAGCTGTTTTTT
CASSLACRDINEKLFF
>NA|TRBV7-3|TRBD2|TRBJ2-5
TGTGCCAGCAGCAGGACTAGCGGAGGGAGAGAGACCCAGTACTTC
CASSRTSGGRETQYF
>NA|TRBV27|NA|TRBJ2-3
TGTGCCAGCAGTTTATCGACTGAAGACGCGGGAACAGATACGCAGTATTTT
CASSLSTEDAGTDTQYF
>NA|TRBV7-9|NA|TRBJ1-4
TGTGCCAGCAGCTTAGGAGGGCAGGGGAGTGAAAAACTGTTTTTT
CASSLGGQGSEKLFF
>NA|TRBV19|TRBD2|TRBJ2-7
TGTGCCAGTAGTATTACGGGCCGGGGGGGCCTCTACGAGCAGTACTTC
CASSITGRGGLYEQYF
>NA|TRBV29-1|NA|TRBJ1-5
TGCAGCGCCGGGGGTCACAGCAATCAGCCCCAGCATTTT
CSAGGHSNQPQHF
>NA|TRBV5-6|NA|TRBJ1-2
TGTGCCAGCAGCATCCCGACAGTAAACTATGGCTACACCTTC
CASSIPTVNYGYTF
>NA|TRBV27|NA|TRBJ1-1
TGTGCCAGCAGGACAGGAAACGCTGTGACTTTCTTT
CASRTGNAVTFF
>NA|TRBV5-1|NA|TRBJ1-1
TGCGCCAGCAGCTTCATGAAGGGGGACACTGAAGCTTTCTTT
CASSFMKGDTEAFF
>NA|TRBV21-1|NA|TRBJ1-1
TGTGCCAGCAGCTACCTAGGGACAGTTGAAGCTTTCTTT
CASSYLGTVEAFF
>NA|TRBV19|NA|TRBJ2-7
TGTGCCAGTAGTTATAAGGCTAGCGAGGTCAACGAGCAGTACTTC
CASSYKASEVNEQYF